Sequencing of this T cell receptor beta chain was carried out in a study of cytomegalovirus exposure and HLA in healthy donors. Turning to the study itself: There were 90 million to 140 million unique TCR beta sequences, drawn from around 180 million T cells, in an earlier analysis.

Study-wide points: Excluded were some V segments that proved indistinguishable, including TRBV6-2 and TRBV6-3.

As to this clone: Its specificity is not known.

The length of the CDR3 is 16 residues. Trimming at V came to 7 bases and at J to 5 bases, leaving 10 bases not matched to a gene. The germline CDR1 and CDR2 sequences are ENHRY and SYGVKD. 13 Jbeta primers and 60 Vbeta primers were used for the PCR. The protocol was immunoSEQ multiplex PCR, while the TCRdb copy is restricted to in-frame clones and leaves out a portion. This sample's table reports some 51,000 clones. The TCR originated in a man aged 45-65 years in good health and CMV-seropositive. The material sequenced was PBMCs. The rearrangement links TRBV10-3 to TRBJ2-1, with TRBD2 matching 11 bases. The CDR3 coding sequence is TGTGCCATCACCCCCGTGGGGACTAGCGGAAACAATGAGCAGTTCTTC. Translating it yields CAITPVGTSGNNEQFF.